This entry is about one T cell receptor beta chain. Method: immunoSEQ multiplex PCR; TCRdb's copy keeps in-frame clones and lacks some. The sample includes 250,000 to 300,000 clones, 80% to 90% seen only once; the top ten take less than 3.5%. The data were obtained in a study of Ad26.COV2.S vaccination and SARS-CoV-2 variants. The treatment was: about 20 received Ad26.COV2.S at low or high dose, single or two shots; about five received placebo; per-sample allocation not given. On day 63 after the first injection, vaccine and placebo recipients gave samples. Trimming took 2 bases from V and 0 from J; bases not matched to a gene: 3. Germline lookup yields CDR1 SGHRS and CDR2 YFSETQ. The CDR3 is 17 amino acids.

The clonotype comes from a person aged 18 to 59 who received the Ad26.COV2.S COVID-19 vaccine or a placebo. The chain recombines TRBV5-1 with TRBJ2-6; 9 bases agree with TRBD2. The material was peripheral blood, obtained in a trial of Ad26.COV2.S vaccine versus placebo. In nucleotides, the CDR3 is TGCGCCAGCAGCTTACCTAGCGGGGACTCTGGGGCCAACGTCCTGACTTTC. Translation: CASSLPSGDSGANVLTF.